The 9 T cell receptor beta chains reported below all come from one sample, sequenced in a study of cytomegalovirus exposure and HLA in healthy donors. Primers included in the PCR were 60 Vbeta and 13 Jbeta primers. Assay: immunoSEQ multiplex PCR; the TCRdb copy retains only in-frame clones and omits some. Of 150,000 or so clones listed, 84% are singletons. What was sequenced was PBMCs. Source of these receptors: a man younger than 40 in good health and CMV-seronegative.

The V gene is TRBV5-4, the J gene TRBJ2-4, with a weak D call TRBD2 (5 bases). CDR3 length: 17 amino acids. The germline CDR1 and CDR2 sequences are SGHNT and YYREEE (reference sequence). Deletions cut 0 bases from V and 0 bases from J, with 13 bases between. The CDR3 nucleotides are TGTGCCAGCAGCTTGGTGTTGGGGAGAGAAGCCAAAAACATTCAGTACTTC. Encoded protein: CASSLVLGREAKNIQYF.

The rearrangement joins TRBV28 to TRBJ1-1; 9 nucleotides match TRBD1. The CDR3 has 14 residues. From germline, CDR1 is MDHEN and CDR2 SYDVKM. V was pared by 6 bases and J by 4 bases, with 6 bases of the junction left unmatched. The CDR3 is CASRYRGRGTEAFF. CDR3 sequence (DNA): TGTGCCAGCAGATACAGGGGGCGAGGCACTGAAGCTTTCTTT.

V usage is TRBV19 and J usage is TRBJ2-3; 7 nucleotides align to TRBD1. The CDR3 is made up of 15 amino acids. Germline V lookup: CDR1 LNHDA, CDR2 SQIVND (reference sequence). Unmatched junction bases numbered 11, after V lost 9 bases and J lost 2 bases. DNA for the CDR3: TGTGCCAGCCTTAGAAACAGGGGATCCACAGATACGCAGTATTTT. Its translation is CASLRNRGSTDTQYF.

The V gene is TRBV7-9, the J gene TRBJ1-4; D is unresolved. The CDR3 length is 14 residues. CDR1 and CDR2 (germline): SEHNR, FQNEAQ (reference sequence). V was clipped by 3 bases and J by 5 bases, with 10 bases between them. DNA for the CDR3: TGTGCCAGCAGCTTGATGGTCGGGAATGAAAAACTGTTTTTT. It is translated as CASSLMVGNEKLFF.

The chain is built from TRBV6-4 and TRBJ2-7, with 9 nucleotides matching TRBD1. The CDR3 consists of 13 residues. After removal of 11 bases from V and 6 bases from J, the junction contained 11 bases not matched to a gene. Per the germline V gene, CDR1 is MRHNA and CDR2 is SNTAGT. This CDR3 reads CAGYRDRAREQYF. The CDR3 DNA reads TGTGCCGGGTACCGGGACAGGGCCCGCGAGCAGTACTTC.

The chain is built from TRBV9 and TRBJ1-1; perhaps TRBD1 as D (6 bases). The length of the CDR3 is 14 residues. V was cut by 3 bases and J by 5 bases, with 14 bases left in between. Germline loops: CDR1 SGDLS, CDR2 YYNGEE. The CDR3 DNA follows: TGTGCCAGCAGCGAGGCAGGGGTAGGGACTGAAGCTTTCTTT. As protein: CASSEAGVGTEAFF.

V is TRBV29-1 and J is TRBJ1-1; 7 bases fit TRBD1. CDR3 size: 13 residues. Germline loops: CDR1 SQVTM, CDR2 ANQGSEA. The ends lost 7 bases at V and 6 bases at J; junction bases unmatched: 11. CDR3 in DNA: TGCAGCGCCCTAGACAGGGAAAAGTCTGAAGCTTTCTTT. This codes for CSALDREKSEAFF. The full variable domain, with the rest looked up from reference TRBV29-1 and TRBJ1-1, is SAVISQKPSRDICQRGTSLTIQCQVDSQVTMMFWYRQQPGQSLTLIATANQGSEATYESGFVIDKFPISRPNLTFSTLTVSNMSPEDSSIYLCSALDREKSEAFFGQGTRLTVV.

CDR3 coding DNA: TGCGCCAGCAGCTGGACAGAATCGAACACCGGGGAGCTGTTTTTT. Residues: CASSWTESNTGELFF. This chain links TRBV5-1 with TRBJ2-2; a weak D match, TRBD1 (6 bases). V dropped 3 bases and J dropped 0 bases, with 9 bases sitting between them. The germline CDR1 and CDR2 sequences are SGHRS and YFSETQ. This CDR3 is built from 15 residues.

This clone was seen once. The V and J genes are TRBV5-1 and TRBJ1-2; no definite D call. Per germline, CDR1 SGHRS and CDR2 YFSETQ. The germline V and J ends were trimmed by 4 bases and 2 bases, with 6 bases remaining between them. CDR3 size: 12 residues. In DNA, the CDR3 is TGCGCCAGCAGCCCCCTAAACTATGGCTACACCTTC. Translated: CASSPLNYGYTF.